These T cell receptor beta chains were read from a single sample in a study of TIL therapy for anti-PD-1-resistant metastatic lung cancer. Sequencing was performed with immunoSEQ multiplex PCR; in TCRdb, only in-frame clones are kept and a portion is missing. Altogether tens of thousands of clones are present, approximately 86% being singletons, with the ten largest covering more than 4.5%. Sequenced here: blood, sampled at baseline. The receptor set was obtained from a person between 25 and 80 years old with non-small cell lung cancer. Both conserved end residues are part of each CDR3. A D gene is named only where the DNA matches it firmly. Clone size, where shown, is once, few, many, or a class for clones that have expanded.

TRBD1 | TRBJ2-7 | - | TRBV18 | CASSPQGDPSYEQYF | TGTGCCAGCTCACCGCAGGGGGATCCATCCTACGAGCAGTACTTC
- | TRBJ2-1 | - | TRBV7-8 | CASSSVFGSYEQFF | TGTGCCAGCAGCTCCGTCTTCGGGAGTTATGAGCAGTTCTTC
- | TRBJ2-2 | - | TRBV2 | CASSGVITGELFF | TGTGCCAGCAGTGGGGTGATCACCGGGGAGCTGTTTTTT
- | TRBJ1-5 | few | TRBV6-1 | CASSEGVRQPQHF | TGTGCCAGCAGTGAAGGGGTCCGCCAGCCCCAGCATTTT
TRBD2 | TRBJ2-3 | - | TRBV7-2 | CASSLRLAGGADTQYF | TGTGCCAGCAGCCTTAGACTAGCGGGGGGTGCAGATACGCAGTATTTT
- | TRBJ2-3 | - | TRBV12-3/TRBV12-4 | CASSPRGVDTQYF | TGTGCCAGCAGTCCTCGGGGCGTAGATACGCAGTATTTT
- | TRBJ2-2 | - | TRBV10-2 | CASSEVPSAYTGELFF | TGCGCCAGCAGTGAGGTCCCCAGCGCCTACACCGGGGAGCTGTTTTTT
- | TRBJ2-1 | - | TRBV10-3 | CASRLTGDSYNEQFF | TGTGCCAGCAGACTAACGGGCGACAGCTACAATGAGCAGTTCTTC
- | TRBJ2-7 | - | TRBV11-2 | CASLGSLSYEQYF | TGTGCCAGCTTGGGTAGCCTCAGCTACGAGCAGTACTTC
TRBD2 | TRBJ2-2 | - | TRBV11-2 | CASYGGFGELFF | TGTGCCAGCTACGGGGGGTTCGGGGAGCTGTTTTTT
- | TRBJ2-5 | - | TRBV7-2 | CASSLFTAGGFRETQYF | TGTGCCAGCAGCCTCTTTACAGCGGGTGGTTTCAGAGAGACCCAGTACTTC
- | TRBJ1-3 | - | TRBV5-1 | CASSGTSSGNTIYF | TGCGCCAGCAGCGGGACAAGCTCTGGAAACACCATATATTTT
- | TRBJ2-1 | - | TRBV7-2 | CASSLGPKSSYNEQFF | TGTGCCAGCAGCTTAGGCCCGAAGAGCTCCTACAATGAGCAGTTCTTC
- | TRBJ1-1 | - | TRBV18 | CASSPSEGGGENTEAFF | TGTGCCAGCTCACCATCCGAAGGGGGTGGAGAGAACACTGAAGCTTTCTTT
TRBD2 | TRBJ2-2 | - | TRBV24-1 | CATSVAGGQTGELFF | TGTGCCACCAGTGTTGCGGGGGGGCAAACCGGGGAGCTGTTTTTT
- | TRBJ2-3 | - | TRBV28 | CASSLDDTQYF | TGTGCCAGCAGTTTGGACGATACGCAGTATTTT
- | TRBJ1-1 | - | TRBV18 | CASSPSGLVETEAFF | TGTGCCAGCTCACCCTCGGGGCTCGTCGAAACTGAAGCTTTCTTT
TRBD1 | TRBJ1-3 | - | TRBV11-2 | CASSLGQGSGNTIYF | TGTGCCAGCAGCTTGGGACAGGGGTCAGGAAACACCATATATTTT
TRBD1 | TRBJ2-7 | once | TRBV27 | CASRQGPSYEQYF | TGTGCCAGCAGACAGGGGCCCTCCTACGAGCAGTACTTC
TRBD2 | TRBJ2-2 | - | TRBV18 | CASSPPGLAVNTGELFF | TGTGCCAGCTCACCACCGGGACTAGCGGTGAACACCGGGGAGCTGTTTTTT
- | TRBJ1-1 | - | TRBV11-3 | CASSLGGLNTEAFF | TGTGCCAGCAGCTTAGGGGGGCTGAACACTGAAGCTTTCTTT
- | TRBJ2-7 | - | TRBV4-3 | CASIPTDYEEQYF | TGCGCCAGTATCCCGACAGACTACGAGGAGCAGTACTTC
TRBD2 | TRBJ2-5 | - | TRBV2 | CASSDVAGGGVETQYF | TGTGCCAGCAGTGATGTGGCGGGGGGAGGGGTAGAGACCCAGTACTTC
TRBD1 | TRBJ2-7 | - | TRBV7-7 | CASSLGQGVSYEQYF | TGTGCTAGCAGCTTAGGCCAGGGGGTCTCCTACGAGCAGTACTTC
- | TRBJ2-5 | - | TRBV2 | CASSEGQVSQETQYF | TGTGCCAGCAGTGAGGGGCAGGTTTCGCAAGAGACCCAGTACTTC
TRBD1 | TRBJ2-1 | - | TRBV5-1 | CASSPLPGQGIMNEQFF | TGCGCCAGCAGCCCCCTACCGGGACAGGGGATAATGAATGAGCAGTTCTTC
- | TRBJ2-7 | - | TRBV14 | CASSQGVTPSYEQYF | TGTGCCAGCAGCCAAGGAGTGACACCGTCCTACGAGCAGTACTTC
- | TRBJ2-7 | - | TRBV12-3/TRBV12-4 | CASSLFDEQYF | TGTGCCAGCAGTTTATTTGACGAGCAGTACTTC
- | TRBJ1-5 | - | TRBV5-6 | CASSRANQPQHF | TGTGCCAGCAGCCGAGCCAATCAGCCCCAGCATTTT
TRBD1 | TRBJ2-7 | - | TRBV19 | CASFDRDGYEQYF | TGTGCCAGTTTCGACAGGGATGGGTACGAGCAGTACTTC
- | TRBJ2-2 | - | TRBV7-3 | CASSLTPQGGELFF | TGTGCCAGCAGCTTAACCCCTCAGGGAGGGGAGCTGTTTTTT
- | TRBJ2-5 | - | TRBV5-1 | CASSLVALQETQYF | TGCGCCAGCAGCTTGGTGGCCCTTCAAGAGACCCAGTACTTC
- | TRBJ2-7 | - | TRBV11-2 | CASSLDPGNSYEQYF | TGTGCCAGCAGCTTAGATCCAGGGAACTCCTACGAGCAGTACTTC
TRBD1 | TRBJ1-2 | - | TRBV10-3 | CAALGQGNYGYTF | TGTGCCGCTTTGGGACAGGGGAACTATGGCTACACCTTC
TRBD1 | TRBJ2-3 | - | TRBV28 | CASSDRDRTTDTQYF | TGTGCCAGCAGTGACCGGGACAGGACCACAGATACGCAGTATTTT
TRBD1 | TRBJ2-7 | once | TRBV7-9 | CASSLDRGPYEQYF | TGTGCCAGCAGCTTAGACAGGGGACCCTACGAGCAGTACTTC
- | TRBJ1-2 | once | TRBV3-1/TRBV3-2 | CASSQSYTRGPSTF | TGTGCCAGCAGCCAAAGCTACACCCGGGGACCCTCCACCTTC
- | TRBJ2-4 | - | TRBV6-5 | CATAGGANIQYF | TGTGCCACCGCTGGGGGGGCCAACATTCAGTACTTC
- | TRBJ1-4 | - | TRBV1 | CTSNPRQGMDEKLFF | TGCACCAGCAACCCTCGACAGGGGATGGATGAAAAACTGTTTTTT
TRBD2 | TRBJ2-1 | - | TRBV4-3 | CASSQGGTSDNEQFF | TGCGCCAGCAGCCAAGGTGGGACTAGCGACAATGAGCAGTTCTTC
TRBD1 | TRBJ2-3 | - | TRBV5-8 | CASSSRDRAADTQYF | TGTGCCAGCAGCTCCCGGGACAGGGCTGCAGATACGCAGTATTTT
TRBD2 | TRBJ2-7 | - | TRBV28 | CASSQGTVLGLAGGPDSYEQYF | TGTGCCAGCAGTCAAGGGACAGTGCTGGGACTAGCGGGAGGACCCGACTCCTACGAGCAGTACTTC
TRBD1 | TRBJ1-1 | - | TRBV7-8 | CASSFLRDRQNTEAFF | TGTGCCAGCAGCTTCCTACGGGACAGGCAGAACACTGAAGCTTTCTTT
TRBD2 | TRBJ2-3 | - | TRBV7-2 | CASSLAGSGRPYSTDTQYF | TGTGCCAGCAGCTTAGCCGGTAGCGGGAGACCCTATAGCACAGATACGCAGTATTTT
TRBD1 | TRBJ2-7 | once | TRBV28 | CASSFPGKGQGYNEQYF | TGTGCCAGCAGTTTCCCCGGGAAGGGACAGGGGTACAACGAGCAGTACTTC
- | TRBJ2-7 | - | TRBV21-1 | CAPPRWEQYF | TGTGCTCCCCCTCGATGGGAGCAGTACTTC
- | TRBJ2-1 | - | TRBV11-2 | CASTPRAHYNEQFF | TGTGCCAGCACTCCACGGGCCCACTACAATGAGCAGTTCTTC
- | TRBJ2-7 | - | TRBV7-9 | CASSSGQFYEQYF | TGTGCCAGCAGCTCCGGACAGTTCTACGAGCAGTACTTC
TRBD2 | TRBJ2-2 | - | TRBV24-1 | CATSDPLAGDTGELFF | TGTGCCACCAGTGATCCCCTGGCGGGGGACACCGGGGAGCTGTTTTTT
TRBD1 | TRBJ1-6 | - | TRBV19 | CASSIGQANSPLHF | TGTGCCAGTAGTATCGGACAGGCTAATTCACCCCTCCACTTT
- | TRBJ2-3 | - | TRBV28 | CASSLLRDLGSTDTQYF | TGTGCCAGCAGTTTATTGAGGGATTTGGGTAGCACAGATACGCAGTATTTT
TRBD2 | TRBJ2-3 | - | TRBV24-1 | CATSTTAGEGPVDTQYF | TGTGCCACCAGTACGACCGCGGGGGAGGGGCCGGTAGATACGCAGTATTTT
TRBD1 | TRBJ2-3 | - | TRBV19 | CASSMRQGYTQYF | TGTGCCAGTAGTATGCGACAGGGGTACACGCAGTATTTT
TRBD2 | TRBJ2-2 | - | TRBV4-3 | CASSRELRGGNTGELFF | TGCGCCAGCAGCCGAGAACTCCGGGGGGGGAACACCGGGGAGCTGTTTTTT
- | TRBJ1-1 | few | TRBV3-1/TRBV3-2 | CASSQFGPNTEAFF | TGTGCCAGCAGCCAGTTTGGCCCGAACACTGAAGCTTTCTTT
TRBD1 | TRBJ2-7 | - | TRBV7-3 | CASSLKSRIDRGRSYEQYF | TGTGCCAGCAGCTTAAAATCCCGAATCGACAGGGGGCGGTCCTACGAGCAGTACTTC
- | TRBJ2-2 | - | TRBV7-9 | CASSFVASGTGELFF | TGTGCCAGCAGCTTCGTTGCGAGTGGGACCGGGGAGCTGTTTTTT
- | TRBJ2-2 | - | TRBV11-1 | CASSLVSGNTGELFF | TGTGCCAGCAGCTTAGTTTCGGGGAACACCGGGGAGCTGTTTTTT
- | TRBJ2-5 | - | TRBV27 | CASSPVGGRRGTQYF | TGTGCCAGCAGTCCCGTTGGGGGCCGGCGGGGGACCCAGTACTTC
- | TRBJ1-1 | - | TRBV7-2 | CASSRPENTEAFF | TGTGCCAGCAGCCGGCCGGAGAACACTGAAGCTTTCTTT